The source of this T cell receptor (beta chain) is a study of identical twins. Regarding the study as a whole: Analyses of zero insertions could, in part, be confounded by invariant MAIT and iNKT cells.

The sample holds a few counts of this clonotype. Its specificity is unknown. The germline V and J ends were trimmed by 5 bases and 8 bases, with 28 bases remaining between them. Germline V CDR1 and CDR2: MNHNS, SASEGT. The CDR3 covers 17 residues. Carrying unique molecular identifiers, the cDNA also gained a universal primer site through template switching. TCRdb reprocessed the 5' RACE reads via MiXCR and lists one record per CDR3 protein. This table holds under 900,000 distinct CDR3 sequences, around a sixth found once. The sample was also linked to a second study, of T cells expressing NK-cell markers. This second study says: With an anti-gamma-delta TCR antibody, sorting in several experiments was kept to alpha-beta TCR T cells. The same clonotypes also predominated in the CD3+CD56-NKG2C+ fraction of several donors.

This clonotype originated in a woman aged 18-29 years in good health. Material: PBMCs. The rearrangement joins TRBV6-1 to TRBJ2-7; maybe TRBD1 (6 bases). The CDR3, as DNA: TGTGCCAGCAGTCGACCACAAAAGCTTACAGGGTTCCTGCAGCAGTACTTC. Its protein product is CASSRPQKLTGFLQQYF.